Listed below are T cell receptor beta chains from one sample, sequenced in a study of regulatory T cells in long-lasting Graves disease. Each CDR3 protein gets one entry after TCRdb re-called the multiplex PCR reads with MiXCR. The data show about 470,000 distinct CDR3 sequences, with less than 25% seen just once and under 9% held by the top ten. Sequencing was performed on peripheral blood mononuclear cells (PBMCs), taken when the disease was refractory, from a patient treated with antithyroid drugs. The receptor set was obtained from a female donor with Graves disease. Both conserved end residues are part of each CDR3. Fields, in order: V gene, J gene, clone size, CDR3 protein. For some rows the clone size is stated as once, few or many, or as a class when expanded; others skip it.

v_call: TRBV7-6; j_call: TRBJ2-7; clone_size: few; cdr3_aa: CASSLVRGNYEQYF
v_call: TRBV7-2; j_call: TRBJ1-1; clone_size: many; cdr3_aa: CASRPTWEGGRSFF
v_call: TRBV29-1; j_call: TRBJ1-1; clone_size: NA; cdr3_aa: CSVTTVPGNTEAFF
v_call: TRBV20-1; j_call: TRBJ2-7; clone_size: NA; cdr3_aa: CSAALNSGRRYEQYF
v_call: TRBV5-1; j_call: TRBJ1-5; clone_size: few; cdr3_aa: CASSTAPNRGQPQHF
v_call: TRBV12-3/TRBV12-4; j_call: TRBJ1-2; clone_size: many; cdr3_aa: CASRPNRGGGYTF
v_call: TRBV27; j_call: TRBJ2-7; clone_size: few; cdr3_aa: CASSAVDGTVYEQYF
v_call: TRBV15; j_call: TRBJ2-5; clone_size: many; cdr3_aa: CATSRERMYQETQYF
v_call: TRBV20-1; j_call: TRBJ2-7; clone_size: NA; cdr3_aa: CSASSAEAYEQYF
v_call: TRBV3-1; j_call: TRBJ2-6; clone_size: NA; cdr3_aa: CASSQERAGSGANVLTF
v_call: TRBV6-1; j_call: TRBJ1-2; clone_size: many; cdr3_aa: CASSEDQTGLLYGYTF
v_call: TRBV6-2/TRBV6-3; j_call: TRBJ1-5; clone_size: NA; cdr3_aa: CASSYPTPYQPQHF
v_call: TRBV7-2; j_call: TRBJ2-2; clone_size: NA; cdr3_aa: CASRTTSGRDTGELFF
v_call: TRBV7-9; j_call: TRBJ1-3; clone_size: few; cdr3_aa: CASSTYGTTGNTIYF
v_call: TRBV5-5; j_call: TRBJ2-7; clone_size: many; cdr3_aa: CASSLERTTSYEQYF
v_call: TRBV28; j_call: TRBJ1-2; clone_size: NA; cdr3_aa: CASSSYVGYTF
v_call: TRBV20-1; j_call: TRBJ1-6; clone_size: many; cdr3_aa: CSARDTYNSPLHF
v_call: TRBV28; j_call: TRBJ1-6; clone_size: many; cdr3_aa: CAGGSSYNSPLHF
v_call: TRBV20-1; j_call: TRBJ2-7; clone_size: few; cdr3_aa: CSARRQGRSGQFYEQYF
v_call: TRBV12-3/TRBV12-4; j_call: TRBJ1-6; clone_size: NA; cdr3_aa: CASSFPPPGYSPLHF
v_call: TRBV11-2; j_call: TRBJ2-7; clone_size: many; cdr3_aa: CASSYTSGRLYEQYF
v_call: TRBV2; j_call: TRBJ2-7; clone_size: many; cdr3_aa: CASIGLRGTYEQYF
v_call: TRBV6-1; j_call: TRBJ1-2; clone_size: few; cdr3_aa: CASSVGELIGGYTF
v_call: TRBV6-2/TRBV6-3; j_call: TRBJ1-1; clone_size: many; cdr3_aa: CASSYPTGNTEAFF
v_call: TRBV7-9; j_call: TRBJ1-4; clone_size: few; cdr3_aa: CASSYTRAATNEKLFF
v_call: TRBV18; j_call: TRBJ1-4; clone_size: many; cdr3_aa: CASSPGRATNEKLFF
v_call: TRBV6-2/TRBV6-3; j_call: TRBJ2-5; clone_size: many; cdr3_aa: CASSYLGQAVESQETQYF
v_call: TRBV20-1; j_call: TRBJ2-5; clone_size: many; cdr3_aa: CSAPNGGQETQYF
v_call: TRBV13; j_call: TRBJ1-6; clone_size: many; cdr3_aa: CASSSEGISPLHF
v_call: TRBV24-1; j_call: TRBJ2-7; clone_size: many; cdr3_aa: CATSDLGRPREEQYF
v_call: TRBV20-1; j_call: TRBJ1-1; clone_size: few; cdr3_aa: CSAREGFANTEAFF
v_call: TRBV9; j_call: TRBJ1-5; clone_size: few; cdr3_aa: CASSVAPNQPQHF
v_call: TRBV15; j_call: TRBJ1-1; clone_size: few; cdr3_aa: CATSRDYQDTEAFF
v_call: TRBV11-1; j_call: TRBJ2-7; clone_size: many; cdr3_aa: CASTDFRGSEQYF
v_call: TRBV15; j_call: TRBJ2-7; clone_size: many; cdr3_aa: CATSSPEISYEQYF
v_call: TRBV12-3/TRBV12-4; j_call: TRBJ2-1; clone_size: NA; cdr3_aa: CASSFYAGGGNEQFLF
v_call: TRBV6-1; j_call: TRBJ1-1; clone_size: many; cdr3_aa: CASGGYTEAFF
v_call: TRBV5-5; j_call: TRBJ2-7; clone_size: NA; cdr3_aa: CASSLAFMPHEQYF
v_call: TRBV6-1; j_call: TRBJ2-7; clone_size: many; cdr3_aa: CASIPGLAGVNEQYF
v_call: TRBV3-1; j_call: TRBJ1-1; clone_size: few; cdr3_aa: CASRTGTGGTEAFF
v_call: TRBV2; j_call: TRBJ2-5; clone_size: many; cdr3_aa: CASSRDRQETQYF
v_call: TRBV20-1; j_call: TRBJ2-7; clone_size: many; cdr3_aa: CSAPTGGSGSYEQYF
v_call: TRBV6-2/TRBV6-3; j_call: TRBJ2-7; clone_size: many; cdr3_aa: CASSQTSPIHEQYF
v_call: TRBV19; j_call: TRBJ1-2; clone_size: few; cdr3_aa: CASSPSGSGSYGYTF
v_call: TRBV19; j_call: TRBJ1-1; clone_size: NA; cdr3_aa: CASVLWAGATEAFF
v_call: TRBV20-1; j_call: TRBJ1-1; clone_size: few; cdr3_aa: CSAWDRFEAFF
v_call: TRBV6-2/TRBV6-3; j_call: TRBJ1-2; clone_size: NA; cdr3_aa: CASSYSNGNGYTF